This T cell receptor (beta chain) emerged from a study of shared clonotypes between healthy human individuals. TCRdb keeps only in-frame clones here, not all; method: immunoSEQ multiplex PCR. The sample lists 2,500,000 or so clones; approximately 94% were seen once. Germline V lookup: CDR1 SGHDN, CDR2 FVKESK. The V end lost 0 bases, the J end lost 1 base, and 7 bases lay between the germline ends. This CDR3 comprises 14 residues. The chain recombines TRBV14 with TRBJ2-7; D is undetermined. The receptor was isolated from a man younger than 35 in good health. The sample comprised naive CD4+ T cells sorted from blood. The subset is: CD45RA+ positively selected. CDR3 coding DNA: TGTGCCAGCAGCCAAGATCTCAGGTCCTACGAGCAGTACTTC. This translates into CASSQDLRSYEQYF.